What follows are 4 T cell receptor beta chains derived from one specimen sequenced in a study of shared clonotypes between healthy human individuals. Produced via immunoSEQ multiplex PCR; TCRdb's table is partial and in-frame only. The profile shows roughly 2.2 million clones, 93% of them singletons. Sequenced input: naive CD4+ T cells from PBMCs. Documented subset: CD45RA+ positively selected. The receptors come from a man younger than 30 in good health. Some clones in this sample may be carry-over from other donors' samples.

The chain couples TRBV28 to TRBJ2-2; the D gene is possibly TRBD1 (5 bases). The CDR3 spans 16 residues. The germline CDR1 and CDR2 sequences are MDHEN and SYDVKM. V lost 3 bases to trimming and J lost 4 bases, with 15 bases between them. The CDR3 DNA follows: TGTGCCAGCAGTTTCGGTGGGTCAGGGTCCACCGGGGAGCTGTTTTTT. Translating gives CASSFGGSGSTGELFF.

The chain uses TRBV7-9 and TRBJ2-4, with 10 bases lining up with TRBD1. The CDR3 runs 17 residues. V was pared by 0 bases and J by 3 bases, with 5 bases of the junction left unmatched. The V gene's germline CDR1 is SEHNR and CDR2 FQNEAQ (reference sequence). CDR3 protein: CASSLAVTGGSKNIQYF. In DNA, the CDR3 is TGTGCCAGCAGCTTAGCGGTGACAGGGGGCAGCAAAAACATTCAGTACTTC.

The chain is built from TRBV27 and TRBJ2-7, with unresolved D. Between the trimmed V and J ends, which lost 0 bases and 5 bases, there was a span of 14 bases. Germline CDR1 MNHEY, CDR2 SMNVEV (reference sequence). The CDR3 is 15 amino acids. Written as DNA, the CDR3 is TGTGCCAGCAGTTTATCTTCCCTAAGAAAGGACGAGCAGTACTTC. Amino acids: CASSLSSLRKDEQYF.

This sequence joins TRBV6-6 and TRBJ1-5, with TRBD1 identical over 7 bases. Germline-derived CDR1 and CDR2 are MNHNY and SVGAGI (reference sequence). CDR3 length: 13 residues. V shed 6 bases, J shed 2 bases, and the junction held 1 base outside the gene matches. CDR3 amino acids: CASRDRGNQPQHF. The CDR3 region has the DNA TGTGCCAGCAGAGACAGGGGCAATCAGCCCCAGCATTTT.